These 25 T cell receptor beta chains came from one sample sequenced in a study of OX40 agonist ivuxolimab in advanced cancers. Here immunoSEQ multiplex PCR was the method, and the copy in TCRdb shows in-frame clones only, minus some. The table includes approximately 55,000 clones, roughly 90% detected once. This specimen was CD4+ or CD8+ T cells sorted from blood, taken in a trial of the OX40 agonist ivuxolimab. The receptors shown here come from an adult with an advanced solid tumor such as melanoma, head and neck, liver or kidney cancer.

V gene TRBV28 combines with J gene TRBJ1-5; tentatively, D is TRBD1 (5 bases). CDR3 length equals 12 residues. CDR1 and CDR2 from the germline V gene are MDHEN and SYDVKM. In DNA, the CDR3 is TGTGGCGCGGGACGGCCGAATCAGCCCCAGCATTTT. Its protein product is CGAGRPNQPQHF.

The chain has TRBV14 and TRBJ2-1, with 13 positions matching TRBD2. The V gene's germline CDR1 is SGHDN and CDR2 FVKESK. V shed 1 base, J shed 10 bases, and the junction held 4 bases outside the gene matches. The CDR3 length is 15 residues. The CDR3 DNA reads TGTGCCAGCAGCCAAGGACTAGCGGGGGGAGGGGAGCAGTTCTTC. As protein: CASSQGLAGGGEQFF.

This chain connects TRBV6-1 to TRBJ2-1; 9 bases align to TRBD1. Germline values: CDR1 MNHNS, CDR2 SASEGT. J was trimmed by 8 bases and V by 4 bases; bases with no gene match: 12. The CDR3 runs to 16 residues. CDR3 sequence: CASSAIRDREVDEQFF. The DNA for the CDR3 is TGTGCCAGCAGTGCTATCCGGGACAGGGAAGTGGATGAGCAGTTCTTC.

This clone was seen more than once but under ten times. V and J are TRBV19 and TRBJ1-5, with no clear D. The CDR3 is made up of 13 amino acids. V was shortened by 6 bases and J by 4 bases, with 10 bases between the two germline ends. Germline-derived CDR1 and CDR2 are LNHDA and SQIVND (reference sequence). The chain's CDR3 is CASRHGGNQPQHF. The CDR3 DNA reads as TGTGCCAGTAGACATGGAGGGAATCAGCCCCAGCATTTT.

The chain uses TRBV11-2 and TRBJ2-7, with D possibly being TRBD2 (6 bases). The length of the CDR3 is 16 residues. V lost 0 bases, J lost 0 bases, and 12 bases lay in between. Looked up from germline, CDR1 is SGHAT and CDR2 is FQNNGV. CDR3 sequence reads: CASSLEIAAYSYEQYF. The CDR3 nucleotides are TGTGCCAGCAGCTTAGAGATAGCGGCCTACTCCTACGAGCAGTACTTC.

This clone was found once. The rearrangement joins TRBV6-6 to TRBJ1-5, with 7 bases identical to TRBD1. Germline V lookup: CDR1 MNHNY, CDR2 SVGAGI (reference sequence). The CDR3 is 13 amino acids. V lost 7 bases to trimming and J lost 4 bases; unmatched junction nucleotides: 4. The CDR3 DNA reads TGTGCCAGCACACAGGGGCTTAATCAGCCCCAGCATTTT. Amino acids: CASTQGLNQPQHF.

The rearrangement links TRBV2 to TRBJ2-2; TRBD1 matches at 7 bases. With 10 bases clipped from V and 4 bases from J, the junction kept 3 bases outside the gene matches. CDR1 and CDR2 from the germline V gene are SNHLY and FYNNEI. The CDR3 spans 12 residues. The DNA for the CDR3 is TGTGCCACTCACAGGGGCACCGGGGAGCTGTTTTTT. Translating it yields CATHRGTGELFF.

This clone was observed a handful of times. The chain has TRBV2 and TRBJ1-2, with D perhaps matching TRBD1 (5 bases). The CDR3 has 13 residues. V was clipped by 7 bases and J by 8 bases, with 17 bases between them. Germline-derived CDR1 and CDR2 are SNHLY and FYNNEI. This chain's CDR3 is CASTGTEVGGYTF. The CDR3 bases are TGTGCCAGCACCGGGACGGAGGTAGGGGGCTACACCTTC.

J is TRBJ1-1 and V is TRBV6-5; D remains ambiguous. The CDR3 is 13 residues long. CDR1 is MNHEY and CDR2 is SVGAGI in the germline V gene. V gave up 0 bases and J gave up 4 bases, with 6 bases separating them. CDR3 in amino acids: CASSYSASTEAFF. In DNA, the CDR3 is TGTGCCAGCAGTTACTCGGCTAGCACTGAAGCTTTCTTT.

The rearrangement uses TRBV7-9 and TRBJ1-4, with TRBD1 matching over 7 bases. Looked up from germline, CDR1 is SEHNR and CDR2 is FQNEAQ (reference sequence). V trimming: 5 bases; J trimming: 7 bases; junction bases outside the gene matches: 10. The CDR3 runs to 15 residues. The CDR3 spells CASSPQTGVGEKLFF. CDR3 DNA sequence: TGTGCCAGCAGCCCACAAACAGGGGTCGGTGAAAAACTGTTTTTT.

The chain couples TRBV6-5 to TRBJ1-1; 7 bases map to TRBD1. The germline V gene has CDR1 MNHEY and CDR2 SVGAGI. This CDR3 is built from 16 residues. V lost 1 base to trimming and J lost 1 base; unmatched junction nucleotides: 6. The CDR3 nucleotides are TGTGCCAGCAGTTACTTAATGACAGGGACGAACACTGAAGCTTTCTTT. Amino acids: CASSYLMTGTNTEAFF.

This rearrangement joins TRBV5-1 to TRBJ2-7, with D possibly called TRBD1 or TRBD2 (5 bases each). V gave up 4 bases and J gave up 3 bases, with 17 bases separating them. This CDR3 has 15 residues. The germline V gene has CDR1 SGHRS and CDR2 YFSETQ. The CDR3 sequence: CASSLGHRDLYEQYF. The CDR3 bases are TGCGCCAGCAGCCTAGGCCACCGGGACCTCTACGAGCAGTACTTC.

V gene TRBV27 combines with J gene TRBJ1-1; D may be TRBD1 (5 bases). Germline assignment: CDR1 MNHEY and CDR2 SMNVEV (reference sequence). CDR3 length: 15 amino acids. The V end lost 6 bases, the J end lost 4 bases, and 18 bases lay between the germline ends. DNA for the CDR3: TGTGCCAGCAGGCCAGGGTTTCGAAGTCGCACTGAAGCTTTCTTT. The encoded protein is CASRPGFRSRTEAFF.

The chain carries TRBV18 and TRBJ1-5, with a possible D match to TRBD1 (6 bases). This CDR3 comprises 16 residues. V was clipped by 3 bases and J by 5 bases, with 17 bases between them. The germline V gene has CDR1 KGHSH and CDR2 LQKENI. CDR3 in amino acids: CASSPRGGGGDQPQHF. The DNA for the CDR3 is TGTGCCAGCTCACCCCGCGGCGGGGGCGGGGATCAGCCCCAGCATTTT.

The chain uses TRBV7-3 and TRBJ2-1, with 8 nucleotides matching TRBD2. V lost 4 bases, J lost 7 bases, and 3 bases stayed unmatched. Looked up from germline, CDR1 is SGHTA and CDR2 is FQGTGA. The CDR3 contains 13 residues. CDR3 bases: TGTGCCAGCAGCTCTGGACTAGCTAATGAGCAGTTCTTC. It encodes CASSSGLANEQFF. Drawing the rest from reference TRBV7-3 and TRBJ2-1, the complete variable domain is GAGVSQTPSNKVTEKGKYVELRCDPISGHTALYWYRQSLGQGPEFLIYFQGTGAADDSGLPNDRFFAVRPEGSVSTLKIQRTERGDSAVYLCASSSGLANEQFFGPGTRLTVL.

The V gene is TRBV7-8, the J gene TRBJ2-7; D possibly corresponds to TRBD1 (6 bases). The germline V gene has CDR1 SGHVS and CDR2 FQNEAQ. V dropped 5 bases and J dropped 6 bases, with 14 bases sitting between them. This CDR3 is built from 13 residues. The CDR3 is CASSHDRTAEQYF. The DNA of the CDR3 is TGTGCCAGCAGCCACGACAGGACCGCCGAGCAGTACTTC.

This sequence joins TRBV28 and TRBJ1-4, with D maybe TRBD1 (6 bases). Germline lookup yields CDR1 MDHEN and CDR2 SYDVKM. Trimming cost V 4 bases and J 5 bases, with 11 bases left between them. This CDR3 contains 14 residues. CDR3 loop: CASSWYRENEKLFF. The CDR3 region has the DNA TGTGCCAGCAGTTGGTACAGGGAAAATGAAAAACTGTTTTTT.

The V call is TRBV7-2, the J call TRBJ1-4; 7 positions agree with TRBD1. V shed 1 base, J shed 5 bases, and the junction held 4 bases outside the gene matches. Germline V lookup: CDR1 SGHTA, CDR2 FQGNSA. CDR3 length: 15 residues. The CDR3 sequence: CASSLEDRLNEKLFF. The CDR3 DNA reads TGTGCCAGCAGCTTAGAGGACAGGTTAAATGAAAAACTGTTTTTT.

The genes are TRBV13 and TRBJ1-1, with 9 nucleotides matching TRBD1. Germline CDR1 PRHDT, CDR2 FYEKMQ (reference sequence). The CDR3 has 19 amino acids. The V gene end was trimmed by 0 bases and the J gene end by 10 bases; junction bases not matched to a gene: 21. The chain's CDR3 is CASSLGGGQGTERGLRAFF. The CDR3 DNA is TGTGCCAGCAGCTTAGGCGGGGGACAGGGAACTGAGAGAGGTTTAAGAGCTTTCTTT. Based on the CDR3 plus reference TRBV13 and TRBJ1-1, the full variable domain is AAGVIQSPRHLIKEKRETATLKCYPIPRHDTVYWYQQGPGQDPQFLISFYEKMQSDKGSIPDRFSAQQFSDYHSELNMSSLELGDSALYFCASSLGGGQGTERGLRAFFGQGTRLTVV.

This clone appeared a single time. The gene calls are TRBV19 and TRBJ1-1; 7 nucleotides line up with TRBD1. The trim removed 6 bases at V and 3 bases at J, leaving 10 bases unmatched. The CDR3 length is 15 residues. Germline assignment: CDR1 LNHDA and CDR2 SQIVND (reference sequence). In DNA, the CDR3 is TGTGCCAGTAGGGGAGGGGCAGGGGGGGACACTGAAGCTTTCTTT. Translation: CASRGGAGGDTEAFF.

The J gene is TRBJ1-1, the V gene TRBV7-3; D is uncertain. The CDR3 has 18 amino acids. V lost 2 bases and J lost 3, with 22 bases in between. The germline V gene has CDR1 SGHTA and CDR2 FQGTGA. The CDR3 region is CASSLDGPVHPRDTEAFF. The CDR3 nucleotides are TGTGCCAGCAGCTTAGACGGGCCAGTTCACCCCCGGGACACTGAAGCTTTCTTT.

The chain has TRBV6-5 and TRBJ1-4, with a possible D match to TRBD1 (6 bases). The V end lost 5 bases, the J end lost 4 bases, and 11 bases lay between the germline ends. Germline values: CDR1 MNHEY, CDR2 SVGAGI. CDR3 size: 14 residues. The CDR3 nucleotides are TGTGCCAGCAGTGGCAGGGGTTTTAATGAAAAACTGTTTTTT. Protein product: CASSGRGFNEKLFF.

This chain joins TRBV5-4 and TRBJ2-3; D uncertain. The CDR3 extends over 15 amino acids. The V end was cut by 5 bases, the J end by 0 bases, with 13 bases between. Germline lookup yields CDR1 SGHNT and CDR2 YYREEE (reference sequence). In DNA, the CDR3 is TGTGCCAGCAGTCGAGATACAGCTAGCACAGATACGCAGTATTTT. It is translated as CASSRDTASTDTQYF.

V usage is TRBV7-2 and J usage is TRBJ1-2, with D perhaps TRBD1 (5 bases). Germline V lookup: CDR1 SGHTA, CDR2 FQGNSA. The CDR3 is 14 residues long. V was trimmed by 1 base and J by 4 bases, leaving 10 bases between them. This CDR3 reads CASSLEWGTYGYTF. In DNA, the CDR3 is TGTGCCAGCAGCTTAGAGTGGGGGACCTATGGCTACACCTTC.

The chain links TRBV6-1 to TRBJ2-2, with a tentative D call TRBD1 (6 bases). The V gene's germline CDR1 is MNHNS and CDR2 SASEGT. V lost 4 bases, J lost 7 bases, and 13 bases lay in between. The CDR3 loop spans 14 amino acids. The CDR3 DNA follows: TGTGCCAGCAGTGTTTTAGGGGACAACGGGGAGCTGTTTTTT. Its protein product is CASSVLGDNGELFF.